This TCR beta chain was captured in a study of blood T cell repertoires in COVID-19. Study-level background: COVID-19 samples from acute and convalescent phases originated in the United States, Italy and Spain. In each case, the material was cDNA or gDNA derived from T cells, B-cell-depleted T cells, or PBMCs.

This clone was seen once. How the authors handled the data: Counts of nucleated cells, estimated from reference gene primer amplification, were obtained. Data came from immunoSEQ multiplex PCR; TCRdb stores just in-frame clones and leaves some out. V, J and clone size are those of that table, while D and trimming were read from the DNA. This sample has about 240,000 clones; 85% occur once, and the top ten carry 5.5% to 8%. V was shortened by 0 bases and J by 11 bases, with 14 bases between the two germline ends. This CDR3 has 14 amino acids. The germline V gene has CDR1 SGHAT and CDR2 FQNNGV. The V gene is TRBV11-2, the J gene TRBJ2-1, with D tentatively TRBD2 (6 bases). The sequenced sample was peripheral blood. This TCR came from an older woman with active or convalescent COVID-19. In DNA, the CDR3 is TGTGCCAGCAGCTTAGATCGGGACTCCCCAAAGCAGTTCTTC. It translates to CASSLDRDSPKQFF.